These 24 T cell receptor beta chains share one sample of origin, sequenced in a study of blood T cells in healthy people across ages (dated by TCRdb to 2014 to 2015). Library creation used 5' RACE. Sequencing was carried out with an Illumina HiSeq 2500. A second PCR of roughly 7 to 11 cycles was performed with a sample-barcoded 5' primer and a J-beta primer mix. Starting from the raw public reads, TCRdb applied fastp trimming at Q25, assembled clones with MiXCR and retained in-frame beta chains. CDR3 protein duplicates are merged, each entry listing the most common genes and DNA. The sample table records hundreds of thousands of distinct CDR3 sequences; around 68% of these occur just once. Around 30% of the sample goes to the ten largest clones. Sequencing input: blood. The receptors were sampled from a man younger than 45 in good health.

The chain carries TRBV4-3 and TRBJ2-6, with TRBD1 matching 11 bases. After removal of 0 bases from V and 2 bases from J, the junction contained 15 bases not matched to a gene. Germline CDR1 LGHNA, CDR2 YSLEER. The CDR3 covers 22 residues. The CDR3 region is CASSQDFTGRDRGIAGANVLTF. CDR3 bases: TGCGCCAGCAGCCAAGACTTTACCGGGCGGGACAGGGGGATTGCTGGGGCCAACGTCCTGACTTTC.

The V and J genes are TRBV6-5 and TRBJ1-1; TRBD1 aligns across 7 bases. CDR1 is MNHEY and CDR2 is SVGAGI in the germline V gene. This CDR3 has 15 residues. Unmatched junction bases numbered 8, after V lost 5 bases and J lost 2 bases. CDR3 sequence: CASSTNRDRNTEAFF. The CDR3 coding sequence is TGTGCCAGCAGTACTAACCGGGACAGAAACACTGAAGCTTTCTTT.

This clonotype was seen a handful of times. The V call is TRBV12-3 or TRBV12-4, the J call TRBJ2-5; no clear D. The CDR3 contains 13 residues. V was pared by 4 bases and J by 5 bases, with 11 bases between. In DNA, the CDR3 is TGTGCCAGCAGTTCCGTCGCGATTGAGACCCAGTACTTC. It translates to CASSSVAIETQYF.

CDR3 coding DNA: TGTGCCAGCAGTTTACCCAGGGGCGGGGGATACTACGAGCAGTACTTC. Translating gives CASSLPRGGGYYEQYF. The chain has TRBV28 and TRBJ2-7; perhaps TRBD2 as D (7 bases). Trimming stripped 2 bases from V and 3 bases from J, with 17 bases between. Germline CDR1 reads MDHEN; CDR2 reads SYDVKM. CDR3 length equals 16 residues. Looking up the rest from reference TRBV28 and TRBJ2-7 gives the full variable domain: DVKVTQSSRYLVKRTGEKVFLECVQDMDHENMFWYRQDPGLGLRLIYFSYDVKMKEKGDIPEGYSVSREKKERFSLILESASTNQTSMYLCASSLPRGGGYYEQYFGPGTRLTVT.

The chain links TRBV6-1 to TRBJ2-4, with TRBD1 identical over 9 bases. The closer fit of TRBJ2-7 to the DNA end suggests the J call may be wrong. CDR1 is MNHNS and CDR2 is SASEGT in the germline V gene. The CDR3 is made up of 15 amino acids. The CDR3, as DNA: TGTGCCAGCAGTGAACCGGGACAGGGTCGAGGCGAGCAGTACTTC. This encodes CASSEPGQGRGEQYF.

V usage is TRBV12-3 or TRBV12-4 and J usage is TRBJ1-1; perhaps TRBD1 as D (6 bases). V was clipped by 6 bases and J by 5 bases, with 16 bases between them. CDR3 length equals 14 residues. Written as DNA, the CDR3 is TGTGCCAGCAGCCTTCGGGGGGGCAGGACTGAAGCTTTCTTT. Its translation is CASSLRGGRTEAFF.

In its sample, this clonotype was seen a few times. The chain links TRBV27 to TRBJ2-7; D may be TRBD1 or TRBD2 (5 bases each). The V gene's germline CDR1 is MNHEY and CDR2 SMNVEV (reference sequence). V was clipped by 5 bases and J by 5 bases, with 13 bases between them. This CDR3 region has 13 residues. Here the CDR3 reads CASSVPGTNEQYF. The CDR3 coding sequence is TGTGCCAGCAGTGTTCCAGGGACCAACGAGCAGTACTTC.

V is TRBV29-1 and J is TRBJ2-6, with a possible D match to TRBD1 (6 bases). This CDR3 has 14 amino acids. The germline gives CDR1 SQVTM, CDR2 ANQGSEA. V lost 6 bases and J 0 bases, leaving 9 bases between the germline ends. As DNA, the CDR3 is TGCAGCGTAAGACAGGACTCTGGGGCCAACGTCCTGACTTTC. Translated: CSVRQDSGANVLTF.

This sequence joins TRBV5-1 and TRBJ2-3; unclear D gene. The V and J ends lost 2 bases and 0 bases respectively, with 13 bases between them. The CDR3 covers 16 residues. The germline gives CDR1 SGHRS, CDR2 YFSETQ. The CDR3 DNA reads TGCGCCAGCAGCTTCTCTAGAGTAACTAGCACAGATACGCAGTATTTT. Its translation is CASSFSRVTSTDTQYF. The full variable domain, rest sourced from reference TRBV5-1 and TRBJ2-3, is KAGVTQTPRYLIKTRGQQVTLSCSPISGHRSVSWYQQTPGQGLQFLFEYFSETQRNKGNFPGRFSGRQFSNSRSEMNVSTLELGDSALYLCASSFSRVTSTDTQYFGPGTRLTVL.

The gene calls are TRBV10-3 and TRBJ2-5; D assignment may be TRBD1 or TRBD2 (5 bases each). Germline V gene sequence: CDR1 ENHRY, CDR2 SYGVKD. This CDR3 is built from 16 residues. V was pared by 0 bases and J by 4 bases, with 15 bases between. CDR3 coding DNA: TGTGCCATCAGTGAGTCCCCAGGGACCGGGTTAGAGACCCAGTACTTC. It is translated as CAISESPGTGLETQYF.

This chain joins TRBV7-8 and TRBJ2-5, with 7 bases matching TRBD1. From germline, CDR1 is SGHVS and CDR2 FQNEAQ. The CDR3 contains 15 residues. V trimming: 6 bases; J trimming: 0 bases; junction bases outside the gene matches: 7. CDR3 nucleotides: TGTGCCAGCAGGGAGCAGACAGGGTACCAAGAGACCCAGTACTTC. Translated: CASREQTGYQETQYF. The whole variable domain, filled in from reference TRBV7-8 and TRBJ2-5, reads GAGVSQSPRYKVAKRGQDVALRCDPISGHVSLFWYQQALGQGPEFLTYFQNEAQLDKSGLPSDRFFAERPEGSVSTLKIQRTQQEDSAVYLCASREQTGYQETQYFGPGTRLLVL.

The chain combines TRBV29-1 with TRBJ2-7; 8 nucleotides match TRBD1. CDR1 is SQVTM and CDR2 is ANQGSEA in the germline V gene. The length of the CDR3 is 13 residues. V shed 7 bases, J shed 2 bases, and the junction held 7 bases outside the gene matches. The CDR3 is CSATGTGTYEQYF. As DNA, the CDR3 is TGCAGCGCCACCGGGACAGGTACCTACGAGCAGTACTTC.

The chain carries TRBV29-1 and TRBJ2-7, with TRBD1 identical over 8 bases. The J call may be mistaken, given a closer DNA end match to TRBJ2-5. The CDR3 covers 14 residues. Germline loops: CDR1 SQVTM, CDR2 ANQGSEA. The CDR3 nucleotides are TGCAGCGTGGCACTAGGGACAGGTGACAAGACCCAGTACTTC. Residues: CSVALGTGDKTQYF.

As concerns this clonotype: One end of the junction varies from germline; a read error may be responsible. This chain links TRBV15 with TRBJ2-3; 7 nucleotides align to TRBD2. The length of the CDR3 is 17 residues. CDR1 is LNHNV and CDR2 is YYDKDF in the germline V gene (reference sequence). Here the CDR3 DNA reads TGTGCCACCAGCAGAGCCAATAGCGGGTTAGGCACAGAGACGCAGTATTTT. It codes for CATSRANSGLGTETQYF.

The genes are TRBV5-1 and TRBJ2-4; TRBD1 matches 7 bases. This CDR3 spans 15 amino acids. Trimming removed 4 bases from V and 0 bases from J; junction bases left unmatched: 4. Germline CDR1 and CDR2: SGHRS and YFSETQ. In nucleotides, the CDR3 is TGCGCCAGCAGCCAACAGGGGCTAGCCAAAAACATTCAGTACTTC. This gives the protein CASSQQGLAKNIQYF.

This clonotype was seen a handful of times. The chain joins TRBV3-1 to TRBJ2-7; TRBD2 is a possible D gene (6 bases). Gene TRBJ2-4 matches the end of the DNA better, so the J call may be wrong. Germline V gene sequence: CDR1 LGHDT, CDR2 YNNKEL (reference sequence). This CDR3 is built from 16 residues. In nucleotides, the CDR3 is TGTGCCAGCAGCCAAGACGGATCTGGAGGGCTGAGCATTCAGTACTTC. Translation: CASSQDGSGGLSIQYF.

The rearrangement joins TRBV28 to TRBJ2-3; either TRBD1 or TRBD2 may supply D (5 bases each). CDR1 is MDHEN, CDR2 SYDVKM, per germline. The CDR3 has 16 residues. V was trimmed by 3 bases and J by 5 bases, leaving 18 bases between them. The CDR3 DNA follows: TGTGCCAGCAGTTTGGGGGTCCAGGAGGTTAGAGATACGCAGTATTTT. This translates into CASSLGVQEVRDTQYF. Based on the CDR3 plus reference TRBV28 and TRBJ2-3, the full variable domain is DVKVTQSSRYLVKRTGEKVFLECVQDMDHENMFWYRQDPGLGLRLIYFSYDVKMKEKGDIPEGYSVSREKKERFSLILESASTNQTSMYLCASSLGVQEVRDTQYFGPGTRLTVL.

This rearrangement joins TRBV12-3 or TRBV12-4 to TRBJ2-3; weak D call: TRBD2 (6 bases). The V end lost 6 bases, the J end lost 0 bases, and 19 bases lay between the germline ends. This CDR3 spans 17 amino acids. The CDR3 is CASSNPGLASSTDTQYF. In DNA form, the CDR3 reads TGTGCCAGCAGCAATCCGGGACTCGCTTCTAGCACAGATACGCAGTATTTT.

This chain joins TRBV10-3 and TRBJ2-7; a possible D gene is TRBD2 (6 bases). The CDR3 loop spans 12 amino acids. Germline V gene lookup returns CDR1 ENHRY and CDR2 SYGVKD. Trimming cost V 10 bases and J 6 bases, with 16 bases left between them. The CDR3 bases are TGTGCCACCAGCGCCGGGACTGGCGAGCAGTACTTC. It is translated as CATSAGTGEQYF.

The chain employs TRBV3-1 and TRBJ2-1, with D tentatively TRBD2 (6 bases). The germline CDR1 and CDR2 sequences are LGHDT and YNNKEL (reference sequence). CDR3 length equals 15 residues. Trimming removed 3 bases from V and 8 bases from J, with 17 bases in between. The CDR3 nucleotides are TGTGCCAGCAGCCATGATCCCCCGCGGGGCGATGAGCAGTTCTTC. This encodes CASSHDPPRGDEQFF.

This chain connects TRBV7-2 to TRBJ1-1, with 7 bases aligning to TRBD1. Germline CDR1 reads SGHTA; CDR2 reads FQGNSA. CDR3 length equals 15 residues. J was trimmed by 1 base and V by 1 base; bases with no gene match: 3. CDR3 sequence (DNA): TGTGCCAGCAGCTTAGAGGCAGGGGGGAACACTGAAGCTTTCTTT. Residues: CASSLEAGGNTEAFF.

This clonotype was detected a few times. J is TRBJ1-2 and V is TRBV12-3 or TRBV12-4; a weak D match, TRBD1 (6 bases). Deletions cut 4 bases from V and 8 bases from J, with 17 bases between. This CDR3 spans 14 amino acids. CDR3 loop: CASSSLTGSGGYTF. Here the CDR3 DNA reads TGTGCCAGCAGTTCTCTGACAGGATCAGGAGGCTACACCTTC.

There are a few counts of this clonotype. This rearrangement joins TRBV11-2 to TRBJ2-7; D is unresolved. V was cut by 1 base and J by 2 bases, with 9 bases left in between. Looked up from germline, CDR1 is SGHAT and CDR2 is FQNNGV. The CDR3 runs 14 residues. CDR3 bases: TGTGCCAGCAGCTTAGGGCGTTGGACCTACGAGCAGTACTTC. This translates into CASSLGRWTYEQYF.

This sequence joins TRBV20-1 and TRBJ2-7; 8 bases are shared with TRBD1. Germline values: CDR1 DFQATT, CDR2 SNEGSKA (reference sequence). V gave up 0 bases and J gave up 4 bases; unmatched junction bases: 5. The CDR3 runs 14 residues. For the CDR3, the DNA is TGCAGTGCTAGAGATCTACAGGGGGGATACGAGCAGTACTTC. It yields the protein CSARDLQGGYEQYF.